These 26 T cell receptor beta chains were all obtained from the same sample, sequenced in a study of cytomegalovirus exposure and HLA in healthy donors. PCR involved 60 Vbeta and 13 Jbeta primers. Sequenced by immunoSEQ multiplex PCR; TCRdb stores in-frame clones only, minus some. The table lists around 120,000 clones, over 70% of them singletons. Specimen: PBMCs. The receptor set was obtained from a woman in her fifties or sixties in good health and CMV-seropositive.

This clone has just a few counts. The junction shows a germline mismatch at one end, possibly a read error. This sequence joins TRBV4-3 and TRBJ2-7, with TRBD1 matching over 7 bases. Germline CDR1 and CDR2: LGHNA and YSLEER. There are 13 residues in the CDR3. DNA of the CDR3: TGCGCCAGCAGCCAGGGGGACAGCCCTCCACCGAACTTC. Its protein is CASSQGDSPPPNF.

This clone occurred many times. The CDR3 DNA sequence: TGTGCCAGCACCGGGGAGGGGAACACAGATACGCAGTATTTT. Its protein is CASTGEGNTDTQYF. The gene calls are TRBV28 and TRBJ2-3, with 7 positions matching TRBD2. This CDR3 contains 14 residues. Per germline, CDR1 MDHEN and CDR2 SYDVKM. The V gene end was trimmed by 7 bases and the J gene end by 2 bases; junction bases not matched to a gene: 6.

The J gene is TRBJ1-5, the V gene TRBV2; D not certain. Germline V gene data show CDR1 as SNHLY and CDR2 as FYNNEI. V shed 0 bases and J shed 1 base, with 7 bases lying between them. The CDR3 runs to 15 residues. The CDR3 sequence is CASSEAEGSNQPQHF. DNA of the CDR3: TGTGCCAGCAGTGAAGCGGAGGGAAGCAATCAGCCCCAGCATTTT.

This rearrangement joins TRBV10-3 to TRBJ2-1, with D possibly TRBD2 on 6 matching bases. CDR1 is ENHRY and CDR2 is SYGVKD in the germline V gene. The CDR3 is made up of 14 amino acids. V lost 3 bases to trimming and J lost 10 bases, with 16 bases between them. CDR3 nucleotides: TGTGCCATCAGTGATCATGCAGGGACTTTGGAGCAGTTCTTC. Protein product: CAISDHAGTLEQFF.

As to this clone: Relative to the germline gene, one junction end is altered; a read error may explain this. The gene calls are TRBV18 and TRBJ2-5; TRBD2 matches 10 bases. In germline, CDR1 is KGHSH, CDR2 LQKENI. This CDR3 contains 15 residues. As DNA, the CDR3 is TGTGCCAGCTCCCCACTAGCGGGAAGAGGGGAGACCCAGTACTTC. Its protein product is CASSPLAGRGETQYF.

This clone has only a few counts. The V call is TRBV5-5, the J call TRBJ1-1, with D hard to call. Trimming took 4 bases from V and 4 from J, leaving 5 bases between them. Germline CDR1 reads SGHKS; CDR2 reads YYEKEE (reference sequence). There are 11 residues in the CDR3. As DNA, the CDR3 is TGTGCCAGCAGCGCAGGCACTGAAGCTTTCTTT. Encoded protein: CASSAGTEAFF. Combining the CDR3 with reference TRBV5-5 and TRBJ1-1 gives the whole variable domain DAGVTQSPTHLIKTRGQQVTLRCSPISGHKSVSWYQQVLGQGPQFIFQYYEKEERGRGNFPDRFSARQFPNYSSELNVNALLLGDSALYLCASSAGTEAFFGQGTRLTVV.

The chain has TRBV5-8 and TRBJ2-3, with 10 positions matching TRBD1. The germline V gene has CDR1 SGHTS and CDR2 YDEGEE. The CDR3 is made up of 15 amino acids. The J segment lost 5 bases and the V segment lost 6 bases, leaving 9 bases of the junction unmatched. In DNA, the CDR3 is TGTGCCAGCACAGTCGGGACAGGGGAACGAGATACGCAGTATTTT. Its translation is CASTVGTGERDTQYF.

This chain joins TRBV7-6 and TRBJ2-2, with a weak D call TRBD2 (5 bases). The CDR3 loop spans 15 amino acids. Trimming took 1 base from V and 1 from J, leaving 7 bases between them. Per the germline V gene, CDR1 is SGHVS and CDR2 is FNYEAQ. CDR3 coding DNA: TGTGCCAGCAGCTTAGGGACTTTGAACACCGGGGAGCTGTTTTTT. Translation: CASSLGTLNTGELFF.

The rearrangement links TRBV9 to TRBJ1-5; possible D gene TRBD1, 6 bases. The V gene's germline CDR1 is SGDLS and CDR2 YYNGEE. Trimming pared 0 bases from V and 11 bases from J, leaving 12 bases between. This CDR3 is built from 13 residues. The CDR3: CASSVGGAGAQHF. As DNA, the CDR3 is TGTGCCAGCAGCGTAGGTGGGGCAGGGGCCCAGCATTTT.

V is TRBV11-2 and J is TRBJ2-6; 8 bases agree with TRBD2. CDR3 length: 18 residues. The V gene end was trimmed by 4 bases and the J gene end by 2 bases; junction bases not matched to a gene: 10. CDR1 is SGHAT, CDR2 FQNNGV, per germline. The CDR3 sequence is CASSYREGLLPGANVLTF. The CDR3 nucleotides are TGTGCCAGCAGCTACCGGGAGGGCCTTCTCCCTGGGGCCAACGTCCTGACTTTC.

The chain joins TRBV2 to TRBJ2-5, with D perhaps matching TRBD2 (6 bases). Trimming shortened V by 5 bases and J by 4 bases, and 14 bases separated the two germline ends. The CDR3 is 14 residues long. The germline CDR1 and CDR2 sequences are SNHLY and FYNNEI. CDR3 amino acids: CASSPTRTRETQYF. The CDR3 DNA reads as TGTGCCAGCAGTCCGACTAGAACCCGAGAGACCCAGTACTTC.

V and J are TRBV25-1 and TRBJ1-2, with 10 nucleotides matching TRBD1. Germline V gene data show CDR1 as MGHDK and CDR2 as SYGVNS. This CDR3 region has 16 residues. V was pared by 2 bases and J by 8 bases, with 11 bases of the junction left unmatched. The CDR3 region is CASSEPPGTGVLGYTF. DNA of the CDR3: TGTGCCAGCAGTGAACCGCCCGGGACAGGGGTTTTAGGCTACACCTTC.

V is TRBV11-2 and J is TRBJ2-5, with a possible D match to TRBD1 (6 bases). CDR1 is SGHAT and CDR2 is FQNNGV in the germline V gene. Trimming took off 6 bases at V and 3 bases at J, with 8 bases between the two ends. The CDR3 is 12 residues long. CDR3 sequence: CASRGGKETQYF. The CDR3, as DNA: TGTGCCAGCAGAGGGGGAAAAGAGACCCAGTACTTC.

In this sample, this clone turned up once. The chain carries TRBV7-3 and TRBJ2-7; 12 bases are a match to TRBD1. V was clipped by 0 bases and J by 5 bases; unmatched bases: 5. The CDR3 has 16 amino acids. Germline lookup yields CDR1 SGHTA and CDR2 FQGTGA. CDR3 residues: CASSLTGTGGQNEQYF. In DNA form, the CDR3 reads TGTGCCAGCAGCTTAACCGGGACAGGGGGCCAGAACGAGCAGTACTTC.

The V gene is TRBV7-6, the J gene TRBJ2-2, with D possibly being TRBD2 (5 bases). The CDR3 totals 12 residues. The V gene's germline CDR1 is SGHVS and CDR2 FNYEAQ. With 11 bases removed from V and 2 bases from J, the gap between germline ends came to 9 bases. CDR3 in DNA: TGTGCCGCGCGGGTTAACACCGGGGAGCTGTTTTTT. Its translation is CAARVNTGELFF.

The rearrangement links TRBV30 to TRBJ2-4; 11 positions agree with TRBD2. Germline CDR1 reads GTSNPN; CDR2 reads SVGIG (reference sequence). This CDR3 is 15 amino acids long. V was pared by 0 bases and J by 8 bases, with 6 bases of the junction left unmatched. Here the CDR3 DNA reads TGTGCCTGGAGTGTAGGTACTAGCGGGGGAGACATTCAGTACTTC. It yields the protein CAWSVGTSGGDIQYF.

This chain links TRBV7-6 with TRBJ2-1; 10 bases are a match to TRBD2. The V segment lost 3 bases and the J segment 5 bases; nucleotides outside the gene matches: 4. CDR1 and CDR2 from the germline V gene are SGHVS and FNYEAQ. This CDR3 spans 15 amino acids. CDR3 coding DNA: TGTGCCAGCAGCTTGTGGCTAGCGGGGGACAATGAGCAGTTCTTC. It specifies CASSLWLAGDNEQFF.

The J gene is TRBJ1-2, the V gene TRBV15, with D maybe TRBD1 (6 bases). CDR3 length: 16 amino acids. Trimming shortened V by 1 base and J by 2 bases, and 14 bases separated the two germline ends. Germline loops: CDR1 LNHNV, CDR2 YYDKDF (reference sequence). This CDR3 is CATSRGRSGANYGYTF. The CDR3 DNA reads TGTGCCACCAGCAGAGGCCGTTCAGGGGCGAACTATGGCTACACCTTC. Complete variable domain (other parts from reference TRBV15 and TRBJ1-2): DAMVIQNPRYQVTQFGKPVTLSCSQTLNHNVMYWYQQKSSQAPKLLFHYYDKDFNNEADTPDNFQSRRPNTSFCFLDIRSPGLGDTAMYLCATSRGRSGANYGYTFGSGTRLTVV.

This clone was detected only a few times. The rearrangement joins TRBV6-5 to TRBJ2-7; possibly TRBD2 for D (5 bases). The V gene lost 2 bases and the J gene lost 2 bases, with 10 bases spanning the gap. Germline CDR1 is MNHEY and CDR2 is SVGAGI. This CDR3 spans 14 amino acids. The CDR3 sequence is CASSYGGFPYEQYF. The CDR3 DNA follows: TGTGCCAGCAGTTACGGAGGCTTCCCCTACGAGCAGTACTTC.

This rearrangement joins TRBV18 to TRBJ2-7; 11 bases line up with TRBD1. This CDR3 has 15 residues. Germline V gene sequence: CDR1 KGHSH, CDR2 LQKENI. V dropped 2 bases and J dropped 6; count of bases not matched to a gene: 6. The CDR3 spells CASSPTGTGGSEQYF. CDR3 nucleotide sequence: TGTGCCAGCTCACCAACCGGGACAGGGGGTTCCGAGCAGTACTTC.

The chain links TRBV6-6 to TRBJ2-3; 8 bases line up with TRBD1. CDR1 and CDR2 from the germline V gene are MNHNY and SVGAGI (reference sequence). The CDR3 sequence is 13 residues long. The J segment lost 5 bases and the V segment lost 2 bases, leaving 0 bases of the junction unmatched. CDR3 sequence reads: CASSYTGGDTQYF. DNA of the CDR3: TGTGCCAGCAGTTACACAGGGGGAGATACGCAGTATTTT.

The CDR3 DNA reads TGCGCCAGCAGCCGTGGCTTGGACAACTCTGGAAACACCATATATTTT. Amino acids: CASSRGLDNSGNTIYF. The chain combines TRBV4-1 with TRBJ1-3; possible D gene TRBD1, 5 bases. The CDR3 spans 16 residues. Germline V lookup: CDR1 MGHRA, CDR2 YSYEKL. V dropped 4 bases and J dropped 0 bases, with 13 bases sitting between them.

The V gene is TRBV28, the J gene TRBJ1-2; TRBD1 aligns across 7 bases. CDR3 length: 14 amino acids. Germline lookup yields CDR1 MDHEN and CDR2 SYDVKM. The V gene end was trimmed by 5 bases and the J gene end by 6 bases; junction bases not matched to a gene: 9. The CDR3 here is CASSPFSRGNGYTF. CDR3 bases: TGTGCCAGCAGTCCCTTTAGCAGGGGGAATGGCTACACCTTC.

The gene calls are TRBV6-1 and TRBJ1-2; possible D gene TRBD1, 5 bases. The CDR3 length is 14 residues. The V end was cut by 4 bases, the J end by 5 bases, with 14 bases between. Germline CDR1 reads MNHNS; CDR2 reads SASEGT. CDR3 region: CASSATTDRYGYTF. For the CDR3, the DNA is TGTGCCAGCAGTGCTACGACAGACCGTTATGGCTACACCTTC.

The CDR3 reads CASSVSGEETQYF. The CDR3 nucleotides are TGTGCCAGCAGCGTAAGCGGGGAGGAGACCCAGTACTTC. The chain recombines TRBV9 with TRBJ2-5, with TRBD2 matching over 7 bases. The CDR3 is 13 amino acids. Trimming took 1 base from V and 5 from J; bases not matched to a gene: 2. CDR1 and CDR2 from the germline V gene are SGDLS and YYNGEE.

This clone was recorded a few times. This rearrangement joins TRBV28 to TRBJ1-2; 12 bases are shared with TRBD1. Germline V gives CDR1 MDHEN, CDR2 SYDVKM. Trimming removed 3 bases from V and 7 bases from J; junction bases left unmatched: 3. The CDR3 covers 14 residues. CDR3 amino acids: CASSLGQGAFGYTF. Here the CDR3 DNA reads TGTGCCAGCAGTTTGGGACAGGGGGCTTTTGGCTACACCTTC.